Listed here are 11 T cell receptor beta chains from one sample, sequenced in a study of a mutant IDH1 vaccine in newly diagnosed glioma. What these receptors recognize is not known. The data were produced by immunoSEQ multiplex PCR, yet TCRdb's version contains in-frame clones alone and is incomplete. The sample has 35,000 to 40,000 clones; about four fifths are singletons. The time point is: week 23, last vaccination. Vaccine doses each comprised 300 ug of mutant IDH1 20-mer peptide, with topical imiquimod. The material was PBMCs, obtained from a glioma patient whose treatment included an IDH1 peptide vaccine. All receptors derive from a man aged 40-50 years with glioma.

This chain uses TRBV19 with TRBJ2-5; weak D call: TRBD1 (7 bases). The germline V gene encodes CDR1 LNHDA and CDR2 SQIVND (reference sequence). The germline V and J ends were trimmed by 5 bases and 5 bases, with 18 bases remaining between them. This CDR3 is 15 amino acids long. CDR3 residues: CASSGGTASGETQYF. The CDR3 DNA is TGTGCCAGTAGTGGAGGGACAGCCAGTGGGGAGACCCAGTACTTC.

Relative to its sample, this clone is medium-sized. This chain joins TRBV30 and TRBJ2-1, with TRBD2 matching over 7 bases. The CDR3 extends over 14 amino acids. V shed 4 bases, J shed 1 base, and the junction held 4 bases outside the gene matches. CDR1 and CDR2 (germline): GTSNPN, SVGIG (reference sequence). The CDR3 nucleotides read TGTGCCTGGAATTGGGGAGGGTCCTACAATGAGCAGTTCTTC. This sequence encodes CAWNWGGSYNEQFF.

J is TRBJ2-2 and V is TRBV29-1; 7 positions agree with TRBD2. The CDR3 extends over 17 amino acids. Losses at the gene ends were 3 bases for V and 0 bases for J; bases not matched to a gene: 10. In germline, CDR1 is SQVTM, CDR2 ANQGSEA. For the CDR3, the DNA is TGCAGCGTTGAGGTTGAGCTAAGCGGGGCGAACACCGGGGAGCTGTTTTTT. This sequence encodes CSVEVELSGANTGELFF.

This sequence joins TRBV5-6 and TRBJ2-5; D might be TRBD2 (6 bases). Trimming left V 6 bases short and J 4 bases short, with 19 bases between. Germline loops: CDR1 SGHDT, CDR2 YYEEEE. CDR3 length equals 15 residues. The CDR3 loop is CASTPEGRAGETQYF. The CDR3 nucleotides are TGTGCCAGCACCCCGGAGGGGCGGGCGGGAGAGACCCAGTACTTC.

A single count supports this clone. The chain carries TRBV5-1 and TRBJ2-7, with TRBD1 identical over 7 bases. Unmatched junction bases numbered 3, after V lost 3 bases and J lost 0 bases. This CDR3 is 14 amino acids long. Germline V gene lookup returns CDR1 SGHRS and CDR2 YFSETQ. This CDR3 is CASSSGTVSYEQYF. For the CDR3, the DNA is TGCGCCAGCAGCTCAGGGACAGTCTCCTACGAGCAGTACTTC.

This clone was counted once. The chain has TRBV9 and TRBJ2-1; TRBD2 matches 9 bases. Per germline, CDR1 SGDLS and CDR2 YYNGEE. There are 14 residues in the CDR3. The J segment lost 10 bases and the V segment lost 0 bases, leaving 5 bases of the junction unmatched. CDR3 DNA: TGTGCCAGCAGCGTAGCTGTTAGCGGGGGCGAGCAGTTCTTC. Amino acid sequence: CASSVAVSGGEQFF.

This chain links TRBV19 with TRBJ2-7; either TRBD1 or TRBD2 may fit D (6 bases each). The CDR3 covers 14 residues. V was pared by 6 bases and J by 2 bases, with 14 bases between. Germline V CDR1 and CDR2: LNHDA, SQIVND (reference sequence). The CDR3 region has the DNA TGTGCCAGTAGGCGGGACAAGTGGGCCTACGAGCAGTACTTC. This encodes CASRRDKWAYEQYF.

This clone came up once. Germline is not matched at one junction end, which may reflect a read error. The chain recombines TRBV7-9 with TRBJ1-5; D is unclear. CDR3 length: 15 residues. The germline V gene encodes CDR1 SEHNR and CDR2 FQNEAQ (reference sequence). The CDR3 region is CASSQVRARNQPQHF. As DNA, the CDR3 is TGCGCCAGCAGCCAAGTTAGGGCTCGCAATCAGCCCCAGCATTTT.

The chain employs TRBV7-2 and TRBJ2-3, with TRBD2 matching over 9 bases. CDR3 length equals 16 residues. Trimming cost V 1 base and J 9 bases; bases outside gene matches: 11. Germline V gives CDR1 SGHTA, CDR2 FQGNSA. CDR3 DNA: TGTGCCAGCAGCTTAGGTGGCGGGGGGGCCCAAGGCACGCAGTATTTT. Translating it yields CASSLGGGGAQGTQYF.

The chain combines TRBV4-3 with TRBJ2-3; 9 bases map to TRBD1. This CDR3 is 16 amino acids long. The trim removed 4 bases at V and 2 bases at J, leaving 7 bases unmatched. Per the germline V gene, CDR1 is LGHNA and CDR2 is YSLEER. The CDR3 spells CASSRNRGRVTDTQYF. The CDR3 region has the DNA TGCGCCAGCAGCCGAAACAGGGGGCGCGTCACAGATACGCAGTATTTT.

The chain employs TRBV7-2 and TRBJ2-7; D is uncertain. CDR1 and CDR2 (germline): SGHTA, FQGNSA. The CDR3 contains 14 residues. The V end was cut by 1 base, the J end by 2 bases, with 9 bases between. The CDR3 region is CASSLGGTTYEQYF. The DNA for the CDR3 is TGTGCCAGCAGCTTAGGGGGTACCACCTACGAGCAGTACTTC.